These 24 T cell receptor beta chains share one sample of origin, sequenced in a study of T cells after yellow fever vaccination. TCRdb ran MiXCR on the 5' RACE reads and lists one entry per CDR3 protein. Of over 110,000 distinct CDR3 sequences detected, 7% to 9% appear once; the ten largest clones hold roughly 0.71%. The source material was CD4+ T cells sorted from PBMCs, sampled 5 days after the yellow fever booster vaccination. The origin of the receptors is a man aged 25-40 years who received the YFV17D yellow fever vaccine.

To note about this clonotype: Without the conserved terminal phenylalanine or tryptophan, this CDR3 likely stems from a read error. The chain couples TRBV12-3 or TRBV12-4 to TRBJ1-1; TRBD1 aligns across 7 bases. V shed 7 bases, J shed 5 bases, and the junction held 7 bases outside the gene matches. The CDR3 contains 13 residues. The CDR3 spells CASTRGRGTEAFS. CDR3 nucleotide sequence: TGTGCCAGCACCAGGGGCAGGGGGACTGAAGCTTTCTCT.

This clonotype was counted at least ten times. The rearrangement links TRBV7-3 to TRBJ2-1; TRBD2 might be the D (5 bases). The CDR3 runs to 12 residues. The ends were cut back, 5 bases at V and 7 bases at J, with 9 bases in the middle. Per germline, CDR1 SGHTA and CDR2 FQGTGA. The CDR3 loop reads CASSPSGNEQFF. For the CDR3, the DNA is TGTGCCAGCAGCCCTTCGGGGAATGAGCAGTTCTTC.

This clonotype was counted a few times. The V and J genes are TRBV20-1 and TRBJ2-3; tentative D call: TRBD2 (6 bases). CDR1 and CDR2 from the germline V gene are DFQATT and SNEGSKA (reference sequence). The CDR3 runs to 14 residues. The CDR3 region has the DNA TGCAGCCCCCTCTTGCGCGGGGTCACAGATACGCAGTATTTT. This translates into CSPLLRGVTDTQYF.

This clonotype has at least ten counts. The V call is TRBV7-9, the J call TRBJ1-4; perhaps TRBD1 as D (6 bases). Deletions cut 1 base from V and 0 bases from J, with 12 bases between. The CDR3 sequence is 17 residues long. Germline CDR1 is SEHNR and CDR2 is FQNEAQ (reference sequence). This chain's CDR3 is CASSLGGTLPTNEKLFF. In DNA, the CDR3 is TGTGCCAGCAGCTTAGGCGGGACACTCCCAACTAATGAAAAACTGTTTTTT.

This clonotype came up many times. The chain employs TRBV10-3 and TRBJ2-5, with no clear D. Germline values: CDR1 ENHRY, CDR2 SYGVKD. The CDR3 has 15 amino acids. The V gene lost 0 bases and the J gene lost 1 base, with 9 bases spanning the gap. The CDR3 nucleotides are TGTGCCATCAGTGAGTCTTGGGCAGCCCAAGAGACCCAGTACTTC. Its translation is CAISESWAAQETQYF.

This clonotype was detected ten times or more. CDR3: CSASYRIEDTQYF. CDR3 DNA: TGCAGTGCTAGTTATAGGATTGAGGATACGCAGTATTTT. This rearrangement joins TRBV20-1 to TRBJ2-3; D gene unclear. The CDR3 contains 13 residues. V was shortened by 3 bases and J by 6 bases, with 13 bases between the two germline ends. Germline V gene sequence: CDR1 DFQATT, CDR2 SNEGSKA (reference sequence).

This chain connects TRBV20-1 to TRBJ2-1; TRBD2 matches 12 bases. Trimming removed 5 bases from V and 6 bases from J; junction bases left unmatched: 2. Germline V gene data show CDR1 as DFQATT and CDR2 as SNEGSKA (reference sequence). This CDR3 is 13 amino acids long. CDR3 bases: TGCAGTGCTGGACTAGCGGGACGCAATGAGCAGTTCTTC. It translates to CSAGLAGRNEQFF.

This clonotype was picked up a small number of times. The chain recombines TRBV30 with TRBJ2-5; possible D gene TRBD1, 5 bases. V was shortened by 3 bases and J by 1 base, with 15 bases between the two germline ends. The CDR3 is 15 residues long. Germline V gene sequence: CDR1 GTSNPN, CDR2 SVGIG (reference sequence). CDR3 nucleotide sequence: TGTGCCTGGAGGGAAAGTGGCAGGGCCCAAGAGACCCAGTACTTC. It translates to CAWRESGRAQETQYF.

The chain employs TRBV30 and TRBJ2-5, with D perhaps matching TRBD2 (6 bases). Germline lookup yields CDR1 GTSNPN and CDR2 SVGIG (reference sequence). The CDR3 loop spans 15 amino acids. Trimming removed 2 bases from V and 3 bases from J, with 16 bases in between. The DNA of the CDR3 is TGTGCCTGGAGTTCCACACAGTGGGGGGAAGAGACCCAGTACTTC. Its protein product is CAWSSTQWGEETQYF.

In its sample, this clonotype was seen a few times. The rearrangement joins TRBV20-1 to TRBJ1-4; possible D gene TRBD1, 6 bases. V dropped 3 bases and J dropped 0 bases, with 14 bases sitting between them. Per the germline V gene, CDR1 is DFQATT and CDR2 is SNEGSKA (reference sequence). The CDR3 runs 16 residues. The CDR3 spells CSASKGGLPTNEKLFF. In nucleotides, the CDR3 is TGCAGTGCTAGTAAGGGGGGGCTTCCAACTAATGAAAAACTGTTTTTT.

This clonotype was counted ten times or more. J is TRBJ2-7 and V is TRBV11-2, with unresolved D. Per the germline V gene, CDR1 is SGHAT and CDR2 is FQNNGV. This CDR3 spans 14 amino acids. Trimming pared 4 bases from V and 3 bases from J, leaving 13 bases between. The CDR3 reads CASSSRALFYEQYF. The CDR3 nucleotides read TGTGCCAGCAGCTCCCGGGCCCTCTTCTACGAGCAGTACTTC.

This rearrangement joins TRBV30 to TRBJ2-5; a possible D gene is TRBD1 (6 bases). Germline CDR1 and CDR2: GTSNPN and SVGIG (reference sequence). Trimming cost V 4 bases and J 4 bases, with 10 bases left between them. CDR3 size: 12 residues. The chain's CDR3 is CAWMPDRETQYF. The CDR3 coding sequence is TGTGCCTGGATGCCGGACAGAGAGACCCAGTACTTC.

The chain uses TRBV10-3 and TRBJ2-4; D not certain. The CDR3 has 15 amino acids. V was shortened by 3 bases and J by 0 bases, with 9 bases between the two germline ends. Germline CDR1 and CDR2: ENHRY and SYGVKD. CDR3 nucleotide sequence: TGTGCCATCAGTGAAGGAGAGCTAGCCAAAAACATTCAGTACTTC. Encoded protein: CAISEGELAKNIQYF.

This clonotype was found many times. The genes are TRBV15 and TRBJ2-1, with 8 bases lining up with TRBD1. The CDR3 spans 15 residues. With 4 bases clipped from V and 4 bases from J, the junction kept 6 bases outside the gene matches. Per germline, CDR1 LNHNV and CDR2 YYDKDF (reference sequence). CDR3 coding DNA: TGTGCCACCAGCATTAGGACAGGGAAATACAATGAGCAGTTCTTC. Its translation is CATSIRTGKYNEQFF.

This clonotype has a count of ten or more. CDR3 residues: CASHGLAGGETQYF. In DNA form, the CDR3 reads TGTGCCTCCCACGGACTAGCGGGAGGAGAGACCCAGTACTTC. V usage is TRBV30 and J usage is TRBJ2-5; 14 positions agree with TRBD2. This CDR3 is 14 amino acids long. Trimming removed 7 bases from V and 4 bases from J; junction bases left unmatched: 5. The germline V gene has CDR1 GTSNPN and CDR2 SVGIG (reference sequence).

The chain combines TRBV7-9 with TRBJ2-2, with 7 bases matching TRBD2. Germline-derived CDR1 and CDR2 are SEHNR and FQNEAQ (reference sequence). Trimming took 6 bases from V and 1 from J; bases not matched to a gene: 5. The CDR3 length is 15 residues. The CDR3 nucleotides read TGTGCCAGCAGATCGTCGGGGGGGAACACCGGGGAGCTGTTTTTT. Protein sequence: CASRSSGGNTGELFF.

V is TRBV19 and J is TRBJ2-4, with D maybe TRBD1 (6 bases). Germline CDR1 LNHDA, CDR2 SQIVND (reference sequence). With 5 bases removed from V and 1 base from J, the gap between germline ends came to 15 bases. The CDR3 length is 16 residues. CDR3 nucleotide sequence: TGTGCCAGTAGTGGAATACAGGGTATTGCCAAAAACATTCAGTACTTC. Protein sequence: CASSGIQGIAKNIQYF.

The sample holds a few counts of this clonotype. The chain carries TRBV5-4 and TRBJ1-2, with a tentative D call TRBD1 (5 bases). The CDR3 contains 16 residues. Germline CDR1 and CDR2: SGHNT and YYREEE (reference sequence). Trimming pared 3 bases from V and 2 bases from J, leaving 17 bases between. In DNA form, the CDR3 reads TGTGCCAGCAGCTCCCAAGACAGAACTATCAACTATGGCTACACCTTC. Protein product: CASSSQDRTINYGYTF.

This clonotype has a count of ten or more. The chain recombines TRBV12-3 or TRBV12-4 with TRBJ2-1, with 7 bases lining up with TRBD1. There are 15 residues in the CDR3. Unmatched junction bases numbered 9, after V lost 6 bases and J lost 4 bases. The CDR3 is CASRYRDSGYNEQFF. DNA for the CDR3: TGTGCCAGCAGATATCGGGACAGCGGTTACAATGAGCAGTTCTTC.

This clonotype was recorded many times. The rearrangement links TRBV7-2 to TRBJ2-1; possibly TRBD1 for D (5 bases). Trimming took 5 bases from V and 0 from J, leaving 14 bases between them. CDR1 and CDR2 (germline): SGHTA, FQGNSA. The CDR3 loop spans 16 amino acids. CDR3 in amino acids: CASSLGAASSYNEQFF. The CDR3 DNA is TGTGCCAGCAGCCTAGGGGCGGCTAGCTCCTACAATGAGCAGTTCTTC.

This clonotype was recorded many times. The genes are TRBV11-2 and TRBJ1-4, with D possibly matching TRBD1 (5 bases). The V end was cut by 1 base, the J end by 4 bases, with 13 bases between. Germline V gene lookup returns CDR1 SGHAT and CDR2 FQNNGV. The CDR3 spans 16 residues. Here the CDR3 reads CASSLGETDRNEKLFF. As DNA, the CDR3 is TGTGCCAGCAGCTTAGGGGAGACAGACCGTAATGAAAAACTGTTTTTT.

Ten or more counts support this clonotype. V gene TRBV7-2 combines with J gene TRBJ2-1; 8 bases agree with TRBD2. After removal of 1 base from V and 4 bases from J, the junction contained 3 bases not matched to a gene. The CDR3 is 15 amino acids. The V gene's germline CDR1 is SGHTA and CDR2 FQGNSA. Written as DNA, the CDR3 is TGTGCCAGCAGCTTAGGACTAGCGAGTTACAATGAGCAGTTCTTC. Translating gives CASSLGLASYNEQFF.

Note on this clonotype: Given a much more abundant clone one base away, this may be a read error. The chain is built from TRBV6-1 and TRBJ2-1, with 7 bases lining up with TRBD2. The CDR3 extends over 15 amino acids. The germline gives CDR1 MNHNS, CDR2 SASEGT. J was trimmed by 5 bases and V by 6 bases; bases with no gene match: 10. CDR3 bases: TGTGCCAGCAGGCTTTGGACTAGAGAGAACAATGAGCAGTTCTTC. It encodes CASRLWTRENNEQFF.

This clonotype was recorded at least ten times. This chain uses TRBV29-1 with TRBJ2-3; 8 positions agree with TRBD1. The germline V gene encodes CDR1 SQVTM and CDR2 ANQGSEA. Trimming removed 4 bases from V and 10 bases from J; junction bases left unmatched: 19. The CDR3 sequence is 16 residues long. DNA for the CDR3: TGCAGCGTTGTGATTGGGCAGGGGGCTGCCCAGGGGGCGCAGTATTTT. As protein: CSVVIGQGAAQGAQYF.